Following are 20 T cell receptor beta chains from one sample sequenced in a study of long-term antiretroviral therapy in people with HIV. The authors ran the immunoSEQ assay, v3.0, at survey level. Sequencing was performed with immunoSEQ multiplex PCR; in TCRdb, only in-frame clones are kept and a portion is missing. The sample holds about 36,000 clones, 82% seen once. Sample: unsorted PBMCs, taken 0.6 years after starting antiretroviral therapy. Receptor source: a man aged 18-30 years with HIV.

The chain employs TRBV28 and TRBJ1-5, with a tentative D call TRBD1 (5 bases). In germline, CDR1 is MDHEN, CDR2 SYDVKM. Deletions cut 7 bases from V and 2 bases from J, with 15 bases between. The CDR3 runs 15 residues. CDR3 residues: CASTEPGLGNQPQHF. The CDR3 nucleotides are TGTGCCAGCACTGAACCGGGGCTAGGCAATCAGCCCCAGCATTTT.

Remarks on this clone: One junction end disagrees with the germline gene, perhaps due to a read error. This chain uses TRBV20-1 with TRBJ2-5; D ambiguous. CDR1 is DFQATT, CDR2 SNEGSKA, per germline (reference sequence). The CDR3 extends over 9 amino acids. CDR3 in DNA: TGTGCTGGCATTGAGACCCAGTACTTC. Protein: CAGIETQYF.

The rearrangement links TRBV7-2 to TRBJ1-2; TRBD1 agrees at 10 bases. V lost 5 bases, J lost 5 bases, and 8 bases stayed unmatched. The V gene's germline CDR1 is SGHTA and CDR2 FQGNSA. The CDR3 has 15 amino acids. The CDR3 DNA reads TGTGCCAGCAGCCCCGGGACAGGGGTATCGTATGGCTACACCTTC. This translates into CASSPGTGVSYGYTF.

V is TRBV29-1 and J is TRBJ2-3; TRBD2 might be the D (6 bases). This CDR3 is 15 amino acids long. Trimming pared 7 bases from V and 6 bases from J, leaving 23 bases between. Looked up from germline, CDR1 is SQVTM and CDR2 is ANQGSEA. The CDR3 bases are TGCAGCGCCGCCCCTCCCCTAAGCGGGTGGGATACGCAGTATTTT. Its translation is CSAAPPLSGWDTQYF.

V gene TRBV18 combines with J gene TRBJ2-7; D gene unclear. Germline V CDR1 and CDR2: KGHSH, LQKENI. The length of the CDR3 is 15 residues. V was cut by 2 bases and J by 2 bases, with 13 bases left in between. CDR3 bases: TGTGCCAGCTCACCAATGGCGGACGCGGCCTACGAGCAGTACTTC. It yields the protein CASSPMADAAYEQYF.

This chain joins TRBV5-1 and TRBJ2-5; TRBD1 matches 10 bases. Germline CDR1 and CDR2: SGHRS and YFSETQ. V lost 0 bases to trimming and J lost 1 base; unmatched junction nucleotides: 0. There are 15 residues in the CDR3. CDR3 sequence (DNA): TGCGCCAGCAGCTTGGGGGACAGGGGCCAAGAGACCCAGTACTTC. This codes for CASSLGDRGQETQYF.

This chain connects TRBV5-1 to TRBJ2-6, with D possibly TRBD2 on 5 matching bases. Germline values: CDR1 SGHRS, CDR2 YFSETQ. The V end was cut by 4 bases, the J end by 1 base, with 9 bases between. This CDR3 is 15 amino acids long. In nucleotides, the CDR3 is TGCGCCAGCAGCCCCGGGATTTCTGGGGCCAACGTCCTGACTTTC. Its translation: CASSPGISGANVLTF.

This chain links TRBV15 with TRBJ1-4; 10 bases agree with TRBD1. The ends lost 2 bases at V and 6 bases at J; junction bases unmatched: 6. The germline V gene encodes CDR1 LNHNV and CDR2 YYDKDF (reference sequence). The CDR3 length is 16 residues. The CDR3 DNA reads as TGTGCCACCAGCAGATTAGACAGGGGGCGGGATGAAAAACTGTTTTTT. The encoded protein is CATSRLDRGRDEKLFF.

This chain uses TRBV5-1 with TRBJ2-3; the D is unclear. The CDR3 consists of 14 residues. CDR1 SGHRS and CDR2 YFSETQ come from the germline V gene. The V end lost 1 base, the J end lost 0 bases, and 6 bases lay between the germline ends. The CDR3, as DNA: TGCGCCAGCAGCTTGACCAGTAGCACAGATACGCAGTATTTT. It is translated as CASSLTSSTDTQYF. The full variable domain, rest sourced from reference TRBV5-1 and TRBJ2-3, is KAGVTQTPRYLIKTRGQQVTLSCSPISGHRSVSWYQQTPGQGLQFLFEYFSETQRNKGNFPGRFSGRQFSNSRSEMNVSTLELGDSALYLCASSLTSSTDTQYFGPGTRLTVL.

This clone is a singleton in its sample. The chain combines TRBV6-1 with TRBJ2-7, with D tentatively TRBD2 (6 bases). From germline, CDR1 is MNHNS and CDR2 SASEGT. There are 16 residues in the CDR3. Trimming removed 3 bases from V and 1 base from J, with 16 bases in between. The CDR3: CASSDAGGTESYEQYF. CDR3 in DNA: TGTGCCAGCAGTGATGCCGGCGGGACGGAGTCCTACGAGCAGTACTTC.

This chain connects TRBV28 to TRBJ2-7; 10 bases fit TRBD2. CDR1 and CDR2 (germline): MDHEN, SYDVKM. The CDR3 runs 16 residues. The J segment lost 3 bases and the V segment lost 5 bases, leaving 10 bases of the junction unmatched. The CDR3 nucleotides read TGTGCCAGCAGTGCCTCGCACGGGACTAGCGTCTACGAGCAGTACTTC. Translation: CASSASHGTSVYEQYF.

This clone has a single count. The rearrangement joins TRBV9 to TRBJ2-7; TRBD2 matches 8 bases. The CDR3 covers 14 residues. The V segment lost 3 bases and the J segment 7 bases; nucleotides outside the gene matches: 9. The germline gives CDR1 SGDLS, CDR2 YYNGEE. The CDR3 DNA reads TGTGCCAGCAGCGCCGGGGGGACTAGGAGGGAGCAGTACTTC. Translating gives CASSAGGTRREQYF.

The V gene is TRBV5-1, the J gene TRBJ2-1, with 7 nucleotides matching TRBD2. The CDR3 is 15 amino acids. J gave up 9 bases and V 0 bases, and 9 bases lay outside the gene matches. Germline lookup yields CDR1 SGHRS and CDR2 YFSETQ. The CDR3 bases are TGCGCCAGCAGCTTGGGGACTAGGGTTAGAGTTGAGCAGTTCTTC. Protein product: CASSLGTRVRVEQFF.

The chain links TRBV7-9 to TRBJ2-4, with a weak D call TRBD2 (5 bases). CDR1 SEHNR and CDR2 FQNEAQ come from the germline V gene (reference sequence). The CDR3 totals 14 residues. V shed 4 bases and J shed 5 bases, with 12 bases lying between them. CDR3 sequence (DNA): TGTGCCAGCAGCTGGGTTAGCGCTGAAAACATTCAGTACTTC. Residues: CASSWVSAENIQYF.

The chain has TRBV28 and TRBJ1-2; no definite D call. This CDR3 is 12 amino acids long. CDR1 and CDR2 (germline): MDHEN, SYDVKM. The V and J ends lost 8 bases and 1 base respectively, with 8 bases between them. The CDR3 DNA reads TGTGCCAGCTCACAGAATAACTATGGCTACACCTTC. Its protein product is CASSQNNYGYTF.

The chain has TRBV28 and TRBJ2-2, with TRBD1 as a possible D gene (6 bases). CDR1 and CDR2 (germline): MDHEN, SYDVKM. Trimming stripped 6 bases from V and 5 bases from J, with 13 bases between. The CDR3 extends over 14 amino acids. The CDR3 DNA sequence: TGTGCCAGCAGGGAGACAGGAGCGACCGGGGAGCTGTTTTTT. Translating it yields CASRETGATGELFF.

The rearrangement links TRBV7-9 to TRBJ1-2; maybe TRBD1 (5 bases). There are 13 residues in the CDR3. V was shortened by 7 bases and J by 8 bases, with 17 bases between the two germline ends. In germline, CDR1 is SEHNR, CDR2 FQNEAQ (reference sequence). The CDR3 is CASTRTGMVGYTF. CDR3 nucleotides: TGTGCCAGCACGCGTACAGGCATGGTAGGCTACACCTTC.

This rearrangement joins TRBV4-1 to TRBJ1-5; D perhaps matches TRBD1 (5 bases). Germline V gene sequence: CDR1 MGHRA, CDR2 YSYEKL. V was cut by 0 bases and J by 4 bases, with 10 bases left in between. This CDR3 has 15 amino acids. The CDR3 reads CASSQDPQGNQPQHF. The CDR3 DNA is TGCGCCAGCAGCCAAGATCCTCAGGGTAATCAGCCCCAGCATTTT.

The rearrangement links TRBV7-8 to TRBJ2-6; 8 bases agree with TRBD2. The germline V gene encodes CDR1 SGHVS and CDR2 FQNEAQ. J lost 1 base, V lost 4 bases, and 6 bases had no gene match. CDR3 length: 17 residues. The CDR3 DNA follows: TGTGCCAGCAGCTCCGTATCGGGGGGGTCTGGGGCCAACGTCCTGACTTTC. Its translation: CASSSVSGGSGANVLTF.

The genes are TRBV28 and TRBJ1-5; D remains ambiguous. This CDR3 has 15 residues. Deletions cut 2 bases from V and 3 bases from J, with 11 bases between. The germline V gene has CDR1 MDHEN and CDR2 SYDVKM. CDR3 protein: CASSLIDGNNQPQHF. CDR3 nucleotides: TGTGCCAGCAGTTTAATCGACGGAAACAATCAGCCCCAGCATTTT.